The TCR beta chain described here comes from a study of blood T cell repertoires in COVID-19. About the study: Samples taken during acute and convalescent COVID-19 were collected in the United States, Italy and Spain. PBMCs, B-cell-depleted T cells, or T cells provided the cDNA or gDNA that made up the material.

Looked up from germline, CDR1 is LNHDA and CDR2 is SQIVND (reference sequence). This CDR3 has 14 residues. V was clipped by 5 bases and J by 8 bases; unmatched bases: 8. In the study's own analysis: Reference gene primer amplification yielded estimated nucleated cell counts. Assay: immunoSEQ multiplex PCR; the TCRdb copy retains only in-frame clones and omits some. From that table come the V and J calls and clone size; the DNA was used to work out D and trimming. The sample lists 70,000 or so clones, 86% occurring once. The chain combines TRBV19 with TRBJ1-2, with TRBD1 identical over 10 bases. The sequence was obtained from an older woman with acute or convalescent COVID-19. Sequenced: peripheral blood. In DNA, the CDR3 is TGTGCCAGTAGTTTCGGCGGGACAGGGGAGGGCTACACCTTC. Protein: CASSFGGTGEGYTF.